These 30 T cell receptor beta chains were all obtained from the same sample, sequenced in a study of T-cell reconstitution after alpha-beta-depleted transplantation in children. A library of TCRbeta sequences, prepared with unique molecular identifiers, was generated. TCRdb processed the PCR reads anew with MiXCR; each CDR3 protein has one entry. The sample comprises hundreds of thousands of distinct CDR3 sequences, 10% to 15% of which are singletons, and about 2.2% rests with the top ten. This specimen was PBMCs, mostly from graft donor cells, taken 360 days after TCRalphabeta/CD19-depleted stem cell transplant. The receptor source for this set is a male patient between 5 and 17 years old who had a stem cell transplant for acute myeloid leukemia, so the T cells may come from the graft donor.

This clonotype showed up just a few times. The chain is built from TRBV12-3 or TRBV12-4 and TRBJ1-5; D is perhaps TRBD1 (6 bases). The CDR3 loop spans 17 amino acids. The V gene lost 2 bases and the J gene lost 1 base, with 15 bases spanning the gap. DNA for the CDR3: TGTGCCAGCAGTTTACGGGGCAGGGGAGGAAGCAATCAGCCCCAGCATTTT. It encodes CASSLRGRGGSNQPQHF.

This clonotype was observed many times. The rearrangement uses TRBV27 and TRBJ1-1; 9 positions match TRBD1. The CDR3 length is 15 residues. V was pared by 5 bases and J by 1 base, with 5 bases of the junction left unmatched. Germline lookup yields CDR1 MNHEY and CDR2 SMNVEV (reference sequence). CDR3 nucleotide sequence: TGTGCCAGCAGTCCCCGGACAGGGGCGAACACTGAAGCTTTCTTT. The encoded protein is CASSPRTGANTEAFF.

The V call is TRBV24-1, the J call TRBJ2-3; D gene unclear. The germline gives CDR1 KGHDR, CDR2 SFDVKD. The V and J ends lost 4 bases and 2 bases respectively, with 15 bases between them. The CDR3 is 16 amino acids. The CDR3 here is CATSEYGLRPTDTQYF. DNA for the CDR3: TGTGCCACCAGTGAATATGGGCTCAGGCCCACAGATACGCAGTATTTT.

This clonotype was observed at least ten times. DNA for the CDR3: TGCAGCGTTGACAACAGGGGTGGGAGCTCCTACAATGAGCAGTTCTTC. It is translated as CSVDNRGGSSYNEQFF. The gene calls are TRBV29-1 and TRBJ2-1, with 7 bases lining up with TRBD1. Germline assignment: CDR1 SQVTM and CDR2 ANQGSEA. CDR3 length: 16 residues. With 3 bases clipped from V and 0 bases from J, the junction kept 8 bases outside the gene matches.

This clonotype was seen a few times. The chain carries TRBV6-8 and TRBJ1-6, with 9 bases aligning to TRBD1. V lost 5 bases, J lost 7 bases, and 6 bases stayed unmatched. Per germline, CDR1 MNHGY and CDR2 SAAAGT. The CDR3 contains 15 residues. The CDR3 loop is CASSPPGTGNSPLHF. CDR3 nucleotide sequence: TGTGCCAGCAGTCCCCCCGGGACAGGGAATTCACCCCTCCACTTT.

This clonotype was seen a few times. This chain's CDR3 is CASGSLRSYEQYF. The DNA of the CDR3 is TGTGCCAGCGGGAGTTTACGTTCCTACGAGCAGTACTTC. The chain joins TRBV2 to TRBJ2-7; the D gene is possibly TRBD2 (5 bases). The CDR3 contains 13 residues. CDR1 and CDR2 from the germline V gene are SNHLY and FYNNEI. The V gene lost 8 bases and the J gene lost 1 base, with 12 bases spanning the gap. The variable domain in full, with the rest retrieved from reference TRBV2 and TRBJ2-7, is EPEVTQTPSHQVTQMGQEVILRCVPISNHLYFYWYRQILGQKVEFLVSFYNNEISEKSEIFDDQFSVERPDGSNFTLKIRSTKLEDSAMYFCASGSLRSYEQYFGPGTRLTVT.

This clonotype was detected many times. The rearrangement uses TRBV12-3 or TRBV12-4 and TRBJ2-7, with 9 bases matching TRBD1. V shed 4 bases, J shed 4 bases, and the junction held 5 bases outside the gene matches. This CDR3 has 14 amino acids. CDR3 region: CASSSQGAIYEQYF. The CDR3, as DNA: TGTGCCAGCAGTTCACAGGGGGCGATATACGAGCAGTACTTC.

This chain links TRBV14 with TRBJ2-2; D is ambiguous. This CDR3 has 15 amino acids. V lost 1 base to trimming and J lost 0 bases, with 6 bases between them. Germline loops: CDR1 SGHDN, CDR2 FVKESK. CDR3 nucleotides: TGTGCCAGCAGCCAAGTCTCCGCGAACACCGGGGAGCTGTTTTTT. This translates into CASSQVSANTGELFF.

This clonotype has only a few counts. The chain uses TRBV20-1 and TRBJ2-7; 11 nucleotides align to TRBD1. The CDR3 has 13 amino acids. Germline V gene sequence: CDR1 DFQATT, CDR2 SNEGSKA (reference sequence). V dropped 1 base and J dropped 5; count of bases not matched to a gene: 1. CDR3 in amino acids: CSARGDRGNEQYF. CDR3 coding DNA: TGCAGTGCTAGAGGGGACAGGGGGAACGAGCAGTACTTC.

This chain links TRBV5-5 with TRBJ2-5; 7 positions match TRBD2. This CDR3 is 16 amino acids long. Germline assignment: CDR1 SGHKS and CDR2 YYEKEE (reference sequence). V gave up 0 bases and J gave up 4 bases; unmatched junction bases: 9. The CDR3: CASSLVRAGIGETQYF. Written as DNA, the CDR3 is TGTGCCAGCAGCTTGGTGCGAGCGGGAATAGGAGAGACCCAGTACTTC.

This clonotype was seen many times. The chain couples TRBV7-2 to TRBJ2-1; D remains unclear. Trimming stripped 1 base from V and 4 bases from J, with 8 bases between. CDR1 SGHTA and CDR2 FQGNSA come from the germline V gene. The CDR3 sequence is 14 residues long. CDR3 sequence (DNA): TGTGCCAGCAGCTTAGAGGTATGGTACAATGAGCAGTTCTTC. Protein sequence: CASSLEVWYNEQFF.

This clonotype came up many times. This chain connects TRBV5-1 to TRBJ2-1; TRBD1 is a possible D gene (6 bases). CDR1 is SGHRS and CDR2 is YFSETQ in the germline V gene. Trimming stripped 4 bases from V and 0 bases from J, with 14 bases between. The CDR3 is 16 residues long. The CDR3 region is CASSPLTGSSYNEQFF. The CDR3 DNA reads TGCGCCAGCAGCCCACTGACAGGAAGCTCCTACAATGAGCAGTTCTTC.

This clonotype has only a few counts. This sequence joins TRBV6-5 and TRBJ2-7, with TRBD1 matching over 10 bases. After removal of 6 bases from V and 7 bases from J, the junction contained 3 bases not matched to a gene. CDR1 is MNHEY, CDR2 SVGAGI, per germline. This CDR3 has 12 amino acids. The CDR3 nucleotides read TGTGCCAGCAGCGACAGGGGGCTGGAGCAGTACTTC. Residues: CASSDRGLEQYF.

The chain carries TRBV20-1 and TRBJ1-4; perhaps TRBD1 as D (5 bases). Trimming removed 2 bases at V and 7 bases at J, with 11 bases between. Germline V CDR1 and CDR2: DFQATT, SNEGSKA (reference sequence). The CDR3 has 13 amino acids. The CDR3 bases are TGCAGTGCTAGAAGGCCAGGGTTTGAAAAACTGTTTTTT. It specifies CSARRPGFEKLFF.

This clonotype was observed at least ten times. The chain uses TRBV5-1 and TRBJ1-1; D remains unclear. V lost 4 bases and J lost 0, with 16 bases in between. CDR3 length: 16 amino acids. Germline loops: CDR1 SGHRS, CDR2 YFSETQ. CDR3 loop: CASSPVSQLMNTEAFF. The DNA of the CDR3 is TGCGCCAGCAGCCCTGTCAGTCAGCTCATGAACACTGAAGCTTTCTTT.

This chain links TRBV29-1 with TRBJ2-3; D gene uncertain. Germline lookup yields CDR1 SQVTM and CDR2 ANQGSEA. Trimming left V 3 bases short and J 2 bases short, with 9 bases between. The CDR3 is made up of 13 amino acids. CDR3 sequence: CSVEGRITDTQYF. The CDR3 DNA reads TGCAGCGTTGAGGGCAGGATCACAGATACGCAGTATTTT.

This clonotype was seen at least ten times. The rearrangement joins TRBV12-3 or TRBV12-4 to TRBJ1-5, with D possibly TRBD1 on 5 matching bases. The V and J ends lost 3 bases and 0 bases respectively, with 6 bases between them. This CDR3 is 14 amino acids long. The CDR3 bases are TGTGCCAGCAGTTTTCAGGGTAGCAATCAGCCCCAGCATTTT. It is translated as CASSFQGSNQPQHF.

This clonotype was found many times. This rearrangement joins TRBV28 to TRBJ2-7; 13 bases fit TRBD2. CDR1 is MDHEN and CDR2 is SYDVKM in the germline V gene. Unmatched junction bases numbered 2, after V lost 3 bases and J lost 3 bases. The CDR3 totals 15 residues. CDR3 nucleotide sequence: TGTGCCAGCAGTTTTACTAGCGGGAGGGGCTACGAGCAGTACTTC. This codes for CASSFTSGRGYEQYF.

This clonotype was counted only a few times. The chain uses TRBV18 and TRBJ1-6; 8 bases align to TRBD1. This CDR3 is 15 amino acids long. Germline CDR1 reads KGHSH; CDR2 reads LQKENI. Trimming at V came to 3 bases and at J to 2 bases, leaving 0 bases not matched to a gene. CDR3 loop: CASSPDRAYNSPLHF. The CDR3 bases are TGTGCCAGCTCACCGGACAGGGCCTATAATTCACCCCTCCACTTT. Supplemented by reference TRBV18 and TRBJ1-6, the full variable domain reads NAGVMQNPRHLVRRRGQEARLRCSPMKGHSHVYWYRQLPEEGLKFMVYLQKENIIDESGMPKERFSAEFPKEGPSILRIQQVVRGDSAAYFCASSPDRAYNSPLHFGNGTRLTVT.

The V and J genes are TRBV19 and TRBJ2-2; a possible D gene is TRBD1 (5 bases). Germline CDR1 and CDR2: LNHDA and SQIVND (reference sequence). V lost 1 base and J 5 bases, leaving 11 bases between the germline ends. The CDR3 runs 15 residues. Here the CDR3 reads CASSIVTVTTGELFF. In DNA, the CDR3 is TGTGCCAGTAGTATAGTGACAGTAACTACCGGGGAGCTGTTTTTT.

This clonotype was seen many times. The chain links TRBV29-1 to TRBJ2-3; unclear D gene. V shed 7 bases and J shed 6 bases, with 14 bases lying between them. This CDR3 is built from 12 residues. Germline V lookup: CDR1 SQVTM, CDR2 ANQGSEA. CDR3 in amino acids: CSGTSLRDTQYF. CDR3 nucleotides: TGCAGCGGGACCAGCCTCCGGGATACGCAGTATTTT.

This clonotype showed up just a few times. The chain uses TRBV4-3 and TRBJ2-1; 10 bases line up with TRBD2. Germline loops: CDR1 LGHNA, CDR2 YSLEER. CDR3 length: 18 amino acids. The ends lost 1 base at V and 5 bases at J; junction bases unmatched: 11. CDR3 DNA: TGCGCCAGCAGCCAAGGGACTAGCGGCTATATCGGAAACAATGAGCAGTTCTTC. Translated, it gives CASSQGTSGYIGNNEQFF.

This clonotype came up many times. The genes are TRBV28 and TRBJ2-1; 11 bases fit TRBD2. The J segment lost 3 bases and the V segment lost 4 bases, leaving 5 bases of the junction unmatched. CDR1 and CDR2 from the germline V gene are MDHEN and SYDVKM. The CDR3 sequence is 16 residues long. The CDR3 DNA sequence: TGTGCCAGCAGTTGGACCGGGACTAGCGGCTACAATGAGCAGTTCTTC. Its translation is CASSWTGTSGYNEQFF.

This clonotype appeared a single time. The rearrangement links TRBV18 to TRBJ1-1, with D uncertain. Trimming shortened V by 5 bases and J by 5 bases, and 18 bases separated the two germline ends. The CDR3 has 15 residues. Germline lookup yields CDR1 KGHSH and CDR2 LQKENI. The CDR3 loop reads CASSIRTGGGTEAFF. CDR3 in DNA: TGTGCCAGCTCAATCCGGACGGGAGGAGGAACTGAAGCTTTCTTT.

J is TRBJ2-3 and V is TRBV4-3; D not certain. Trimming removed 1 base at V and 7 bases at J, with 18 bases between. The CDR3 extends over 16 amino acids. Germline CDR1 reads LGHNA; CDR2 reads YSLEER. CDR3: CASSQVLGHLLNTQYF. As DNA, the CDR3 is TGCGCCAGCAGCCAAGTGTTGGGTCACCTGTTGAATACGCAGTATTTT.

The chain combines TRBV20-1 with TRBJ2-2, with 8 nucleotides matching TRBD2. Trimming took 2 bases from V and 6 from J; bases not matched to a gene: 5. Germline V gene sequence: CDR1 DFQATT, CDR2 SNEGSKA (reference sequence). The CDR3 loop spans 14 amino acids. The chain's CDR3 is CSARLAGGPGELFF. In DNA, the CDR3 is TGCAGTGCTAGACTCGCGGGAGGACCCGGGGAGCTGTTTTTT.

In nucleotides, the CDR3 is TGTGCCAGCTCACAAGGGCCGGACAGGGGGCACGAGCAGTACTTC. Amino acids: CASSQGPDRGHEQYF. The chain has TRBV7-8 and TRBJ2-7; 11 bases are a match to TRBD1. J lost 5 bases, V lost 8 bases, and 11 bases had no gene match. This CDR3 has 15 residues. Germline CDR1 and CDR2: SGHVS and FQNEAQ.

The J gene is TRBJ2-7, the V gene TRBV9; D unresolved. Trimming cost V 0 bases and J 6 bases, with 10 bases left between them. The CDR3 totals 13 residues. The V gene's germline CDR1 is SGDLS and CDR2 YYNGEE. This chain's CDR3 is CASSVEARREQYF. The CDR3 DNA reads TGTGCCAGCAGCGTAGAGGCTCGGCGCGAGCAGTACTTC.

The CDR3, as DNA: TGCGCCAGCAGCTCTGGGGACATGCCGAAATACGAGCAGTACTTC. Protein: CASSSGDMPKYEQYF. The chain couples TRBV5-1 to TRBJ2-7, with D maybe TRBD1 (6 bases). Germline CDR1 reads SGHRS; CDR2 reads YFSETQ. V was shortened by 3 bases and J by 4 bases, with 17 bases between the two germline ends. This CDR3 has 15 residues.

In the case of this clonotype: A much larger clone is a single base away; this may be a read error. V and J are TRBV20-1 and TRBJ2-1; D gene uncertain. The CDR3 is made up of 9 amino acids. Per germline, CDR1 DFQATT and CDR2 SNEGSKA (reference sequence). The DNA of the CDR3 is TGCAGTGCTAGCCCTGAGCATTTCTTC. Its translation is CSASPEHFF.